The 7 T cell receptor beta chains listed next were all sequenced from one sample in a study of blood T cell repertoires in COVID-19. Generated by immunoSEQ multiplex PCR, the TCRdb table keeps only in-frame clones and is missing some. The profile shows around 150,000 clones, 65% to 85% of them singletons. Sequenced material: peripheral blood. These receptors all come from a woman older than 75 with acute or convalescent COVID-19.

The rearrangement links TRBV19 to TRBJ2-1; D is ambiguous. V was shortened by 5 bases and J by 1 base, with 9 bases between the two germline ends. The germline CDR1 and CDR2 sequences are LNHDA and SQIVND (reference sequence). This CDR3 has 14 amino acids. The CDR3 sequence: CASSSSLSYNEQFF. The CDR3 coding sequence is TGTGCCAGTAGTTCGTCCCTGTCCTACAATGAGCAGTTCTTC. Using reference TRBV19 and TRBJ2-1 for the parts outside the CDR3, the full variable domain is DGGITQSPKYLFRKEGQNVTLSCEQNLNHDAMYWYRQDPGQGLRLIYYSQIVNDFQKGDIAEGYSVSREKKESFPLTVTSAQKNPTAFYLCASSSSLSYNEQFFGPGTRLTVL.

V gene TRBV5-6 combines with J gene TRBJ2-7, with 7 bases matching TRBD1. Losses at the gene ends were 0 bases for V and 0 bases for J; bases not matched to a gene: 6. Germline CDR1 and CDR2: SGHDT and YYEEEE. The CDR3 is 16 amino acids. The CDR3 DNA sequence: TGTGCCAGCAGCTTGGTAGGGGGCCCGAGCTCCTACGAGCAGTACTTC. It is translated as CASSLVGGPSSYEQYF.

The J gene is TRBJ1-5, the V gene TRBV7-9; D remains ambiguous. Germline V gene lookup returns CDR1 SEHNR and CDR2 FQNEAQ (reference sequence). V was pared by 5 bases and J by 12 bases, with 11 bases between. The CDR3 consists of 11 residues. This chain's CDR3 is CASSLLGDQHF. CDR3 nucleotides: TGTGCCAGCAGCCTCCTCGGGGACCAGCATTTT. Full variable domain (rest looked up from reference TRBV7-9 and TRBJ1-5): DTGVSQNPRHKITKRGQNVTFRCDPISEHNRLYWYRQTLGQGPEFLTYFQNEAQLEKSRLLSDRFSAERPKGSFSTLEIQRTEQGDSAMYLCASSLLGDQHFGDGTRLSIL.

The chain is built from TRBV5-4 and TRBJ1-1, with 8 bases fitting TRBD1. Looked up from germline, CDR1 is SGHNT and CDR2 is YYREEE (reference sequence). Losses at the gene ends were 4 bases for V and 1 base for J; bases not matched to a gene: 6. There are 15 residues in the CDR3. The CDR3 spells CASSNRGYRNTEAFF. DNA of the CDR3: TGTGCCAGCAGCAACAGGGGGTATAGGAACACTGAAGCTTTCTTT.

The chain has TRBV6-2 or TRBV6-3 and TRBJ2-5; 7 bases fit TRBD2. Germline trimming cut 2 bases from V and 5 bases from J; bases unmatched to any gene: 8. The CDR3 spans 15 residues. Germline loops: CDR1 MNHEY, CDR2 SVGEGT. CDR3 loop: CASSYGREGSETQYF. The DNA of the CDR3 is TGTGCCAGCAGTTACGGCAGGGAGGGGAGTGAGACCCAGTACTTC.

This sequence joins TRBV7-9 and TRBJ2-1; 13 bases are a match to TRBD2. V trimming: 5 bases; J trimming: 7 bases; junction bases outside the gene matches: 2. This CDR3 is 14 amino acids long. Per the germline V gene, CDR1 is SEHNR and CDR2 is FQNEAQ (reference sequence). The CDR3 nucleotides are TGTGCCAGCAGCCCGACTAGCGGGAGGAATGAGCAGTTCTTC. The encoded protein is CASSPTSGRNEQFF.

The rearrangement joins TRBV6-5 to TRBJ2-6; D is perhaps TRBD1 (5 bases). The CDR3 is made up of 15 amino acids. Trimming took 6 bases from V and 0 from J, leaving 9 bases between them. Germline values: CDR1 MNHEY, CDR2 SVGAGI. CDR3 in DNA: TGTGCCAGCAGAACAGGTGTCTCTGGGGCCAACGTCCTGACTTTC. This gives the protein CASRTGVSGANVLTF.